This record covers a single T cell receptor (beta chain). In germline, CDR1 is GTSNPN, CDR2 SVGIG (reference sequence). V was clipped by 0 bases and J by 5 bases, with 16 bases between them. The CDR3 loop spans 16 amino acids. Clinical history as reported by participants underpinned cohort assignment. A COVID-19 case had been met by exposed participants during the 2 weeks before study entry. In the original processing: Nucleated cell number was recorded as an estimate derived from reference gene primer amplification. The assay was immunoSEQ multiplex PCR, and TCRdb's table has in-frame clones only and misses some. V, J and clone size are those of that table, while D and trimming were read from the DNA. Counted here are about 370,000 clones, roughly 92% occurring once; the ten biggest clones make up more than 0.85%. The data were obtained in a study of blood T cell repertoires in COVID-19. Study-wide background: The cDNA or gDNA used as material had been derived from T cells, B-cell-depleted T cells, or PBMCs.

The sequenced sample was PBMCs or T cells enriched from blood (not recorded which). The receptor was isolated from a woman in her 40s who had been exposed to COVID-19. The chain links TRBV30 to TRBJ1-4; D is possibly TRBD1 (5 bases). The CDR3 DNA sequence: TGTGCCTGGAGTGTTGGGGGTGGTGGAGGGAATGAAAAACTGTTTTTT. This encodes CAWSVGGGGGNEKLFF.